These 17 T cell receptor beta chains were sequenced from one sample in a study of T cell responses to AZD1222 COVID-19 vaccine. The data were produced by immunoSEQ multiplex PCR, yet TCRdb's version contains in-frame clones alone and is incomplete. The data contain about 86,000 clones, roughly 89% of them singletons. The specimen comprised peripheral blood, sampled on day 0 of AZD1222 vaccination. The receptors were sampled from an adult in good health.

This rearrangement joins TRBV20-1 to TRBJ2-1, with D hard to call. Germline lookup yields CDR1 DFQATT and CDR2 SNEGSKA (reference sequence). V lost 2 bases, J lost 9 bases, and 5 bases lay in between. This CDR3 has 10 residues. DNA of the CDR3: TGCAGTGCTAGACGTAGTGAGCAGTTCTTC. This translates into CSARRSEQFF.

This rearrangement joins TRBV21-1 to TRBJ2-2; TRBD1 reflects the table's D call only, with no check against the DNA. TRBV21-1 is a listed pseudogene. The CDR3 is 12 residues long. DNA for the CDR3: TGTGCCAGCAGCATGACAGTCCGGGAGCTGTTTTTT. It translates to CASSMTVRELFF.

V usage is TRBV9 and J usage is TRBJ2-7, with D possibly TRBD1 on 6 matching bases. CDR3 length equals 14 residues. V lost 3 bases to trimming and J lost 3 bases, with 13 bases between them. Germline V gene sequence: CDR1 SGDLS, CDR2 YYNGEE. The CDR3 region is CASSAGQSHYEQYF. Written as DNA, the CDR3 is TGTGCCAGCAGCGCCGGACAGTCTCACTACGAGCAGTACTTC. Drawing the rest from reference TRBV9 and TRBJ2-7, the complete variable domain is DSGVTQTPKHLITATGQRVTLRCSPRSGDLSVYWYQQSLDQGLQFLIQYYNGEERAKGNILERFSAQQFPDLHSELNLSSLELGDSALYFCASSAGQSHYEQYFGPGTRLTVT.

V usage is TRBV9 and J usage is TRBJ1-1; TRBD1 matches 7 bases. The CDR3 sequence is 16 residues long. Germline CDR1 is SGDLS and CDR2 is YYNGEE. V shed 2 bases, J shed 1 base, and the junction held 8 bases outside the gene matches. For the CDR3, the DNA is TGTGCCAGCAGCGTTGGTCAGGGGGGAAGGAACACTGAAGCTTTCTTT. Translated, it gives CASSVGQGGRNTEAFF.

The V gene is TRBV11-2, the J gene TRBJ2-2, with 8 bases fitting TRBD1. The V gene's germline CDR1 is SGHAT and CDR2 FQNNGV. This CDR3 region has 14 residues. Germline trimming cut 7 bases from V and 3 bases from J; bases unmatched to any gene: 4. CDR3 in amino acids: CASTSRGHTGELFF. CDR3 sequence (DNA): TGTGCCAGCACCTCCAGGGGGCACACCGGGGAGCTGTTTTTT.

The chain joins TRBV5-1 to TRBJ2-1; TRBD1 matches at 10 bases. The CDR3 sequence is 16 residues long. V lost 0 bases, J lost 5 bases, and 5 bases stayed unmatched. Germline-derived CDR1 and CDR2 are SGHRS and YFSETQ. The CDR3 here is CASSLGWGTGDNEQFF. The CDR3 DNA reads TGCGCCAGCAGCTTGGGGTGGGGGACAGGGGACAATGAGCAGTTCTTC.

The chain joins TRBV6-2 or TRBV6-3 to TRBJ1-2; D gene uncertain. V was pared by 6 bases and J by 7 bases, with 9 bases between. This CDR3 is 11 amino acids long. The germline V gene encodes CDR1 MNHEY and CDR2 SVGEGT. The CDR3 DNA follows: TGTGCCAGCAGCTCAGGACGTGGCTACACCTTC. Translated: CASSSGRGYTF.

Note on this clone: Its ends do not fully match the called genes, so a read error is possible. The chain has TRBV12-5 and TRBJ1-1; unclear D gene. The germline V gene encodes CDR1 LGHNT and CDR2 FRNRAP. The CDR3 extends over 13 amino acids. The CDR3 coding sequence is TGTGCTAGTGGAACCCACGGTGGGTCCCGGAAGGCTTTT. As protein: CASGTHGGSRKAF. The full variable domain, rest sourced from reference TRBV12-5 and TRBJ1-1, is DARVTQTPRHKVTEMGQEVTMRCQPILGHNTVFWYRQTMMQGLELLAYFRNRAPLDDSGMPKDRFSAEMPDATLATLKIQPSEPRDSAVYFCASGTHGGSRKAFGQGTRLTVV.

This clone was counted a few times. The chain uses TRBV18 and TRBJ2-1, with 9 bases matching TRBD1. The CDR3 loop spans 14 amino acids. Germline CDR1 KGHSH, CDR2 LQKENI. Trimming at V came to 5 bases and at J to 6 bases, leaving 5 bases not matched to a gene. CDR3 residues: CASSFNRGPNEQFF. CDR3 nucleotide sequence: TGTGCCAGCTCATTCAACAGGGGGCCCAATGAGCAGTTCTTC.

To note about this clone: This specimen includes other DNA sequences encoding the same CDR3. The J gene is TRBJ2-7, the V gene TRBV7-9, with 7 bases fitting TRBD1. V dropped 5 bases and J dropped 3; count of bases not matched to a gene: 7. The CDR3 is made up of 14 amino acids. CDR1 is SEHNR, CDR2 FQNEAQ, per germline (reference sequence). CDR3 region: CASSPRTGHYEQYF. The CDR3 DNA is TGTGCCAGCAGCCCTCGGACAGGCCACTACGAGCAGTACTTC.

The CDR3 here is CSVSAQTNTGELFF. CDR3 bases: TGCAGCGTTTCAGCGCAGACGAACACCGGGGAGCTGTTTTTT. The V and J genes are TRBV29-1 and TRBJ2-2, with D uncertain. Trimming removed 5 bases at V and 0 bases at J, with 10 bases between. The CDR3 sequence is 14 residues long. The germline gives CDR1 SQVTM, CDR2 ANQGSEA.

This CDR3 reads CASSRKGEKLFF. CDR3 sequence (DNA): TGTGCCAGTAGCAGGAAGGGGGAAAAACTGTTTTTT. This chain connects TRBV19 to TRBJ1-4, with a weak D call TRBD1 (5 bases). The CDR3 contains 12 residues. Between the trimmed V and J ends, which lost 6 bases and 8 bases, there was a span of 10 bases. Looked up from germline, CDR1 is LNHDA and CDR2 is SQIVND (reference sequence).

This clone showed up just once. V gene TRBV3-1 (or the pseudogene TRBV3-2) combines with J gene TRBJ1-2; D uncertain. Trimming took off 0 bases at V and 2 bases at J, with 4 bases between the two ends. Germline-derived CDR1 and CDR2 are LGHDT and YNNKEL (reference sequence). The CDR3 loop spans 13 amino acids. The CDR3 loop is CASSQDGNYGYTF. The CDR3 nucleotides read TGTGCCAGCAGCCAAGACGGAAACTATGGCTACACCTTC.

V and J are TRBV6-5 and TRBJ1-2; 7 bases are shared with TRBD1. V shed 2 bases, J shed 8 bases, and the junction held 11 bases outside the gene matches. This CDR3 has 15 residues. The germline CDR1 and CDR2 sequences are MNHEY and SVGAGI. The CDR3 protein is CASSYTVQGWGGYTF. The CDR3 DNA reads TGTGCCAGCAGTTACACGGTACAGGGGTGGGGCGGCTACACCTTC.

V usage is TRBV7-2 and J usage is TRBJ2-2, with a weak D call TRBD2 (5 bases). V was clipped by 3 bases and J by 3 bases, with 14 bases between them. This CDR3 is 16 amino acids long. CDR1 and CDR2 from the germline V gene are SGHTA and FQGNSA. This CDR3 reads CASSLQASSHTGELFF. The CDR3 DNA reads TGTGCCAGCAGCTTGCAGGCCTCTAGCCACACCGGGGAGCTGTTTTTT.

This chain joins TRBV11-2 and TRBJ1-6; possible D gene TRBD1, 6 bases. Germline V lookup: CDR1 SGHAT, CDR2 FQNNGV. The V end was cut by 5 bases, the J end by 6 bases, with 11 bases between. The CDR3 spans 14 residues. This CDR3 is CASSGTQTNSPLHF. CDR3 sequence (DNA): TGTGCCAGCAGCGGGACACAAACTAATTCACCCCTCCACTTT.

The rearrangement links TRBV15 to TRBJ2-1, with D unresolved. Trimming left V 4 bases short and J 5 bases short, with 9 bases between. The CDR3 is 13 amino acids. Germline assignment: CDR1 LNHNV and CDR2 YYDKDF (reference sequence). The DNA for the CDR3 is TGTGCCACCAGCACTTTTTGGGACAATGAGCAGTTCTTC. This sequence encodes CATSTFWDNEQFF.